Listed below are T cell receptor beta chains from one sample, sequenced in a study of T cell responses to AZD1222 COVID-19 vaccine. Clones were read by immunoSEQ multiplex PCR, and TCRdb kept only the in-frame ones, dropping some. This table holds about 150,000 clones, over 75% found once. This specimen was peripheral blood, taken on day 0 of AZD1222 vaccination. All receptors come from an adult in good health. CDR3s include the opening cysteine and the closing phenylalanine or tryptophan. The order of the fields is J gene, D gene, V gene, CDR3 length, CDR3 protein. The D gene is left open where the match is weak.

j_gene: TRBJ1-5
d_gene: -
v_gene: TRBV12-2
len: 17
CDR3aa: CASRPQGMTSEAAPQHF

j_gene: TRBJ1-1
d_gene: -
v_gene: TRBV30
len: 14
CDR3aa: CAWSPGAPSREAFF

j_gene: TRBJ1-2
d_gene: TRBD1
v_gene: TRBV24-1
len: 16
CDR3aa: CATREGGEYREYGYTF

j_gene: TRBJ1-5
d_gene: -
v_gene: TRBV6-2/TRBV6-3
len: 16
CDR3aa: CASSYSTGQYDQPQHF

j_gene: TRBJ1-2
d_gene: -
v_gene: TRBV6-5
len: 13
CDR3aa: CAGTDTTNYGYTF

j_gene: TRBJ2-3
d_gene: -
v_gene: TRBV14
len: 14
CDR3aa: CASSPRPGIDTQYF

j_gene: TRBJ1-3
d_gene: TRBD1
v_gene: TRBV4-3
len: 17
CDR3aa: CASSQDIGTGAGNTIYF

j_gene: TRBJ1-6
d_gene: -
v_gene: TRBV27
len: 16
CDR3aa: CASSLEQVSYNSPLHF

j_gene: TRBJ1-4
d_gene: -
v_gene: TRBV9
len: 14
CDR3aa: CASSVDSSNEKLFF

j_gene: TRBJ1-3
d_gene: -
v_gene: TRBV14
len: 13
CDR3aa: CASSQDYGNTIYF

j_gene: TRBJ1-1
d_gene: -
v_gene: TRBV5-5
len: 18
CDR3aa: CASSSDPVVQGGGTEAFF

j_gene: TRBJ1-4
d_gene: -
v_gene: TRBV11-1
len: 14
CDR3aa: CASSGTSLPEKLFF

j_gene: TRBJ2-1
d_gene: TRBD2
v_gene: TRBV6-5
len: 15
CDR3aa: CASSHTSGGYNEQFF

j_gene: TRBJ1-1
d_gene: TRBD1
v_gene: TRBV9
len: 17
CDR3aa: CASSVGGTGSMNTEAFF

j_gene: TRBJ1-1
d_gene: TRBD1
v_gene: TRBV4-1
len: 16
CDR3aa: CASSQARDRDSTEAFF

j_gene: TRBJ2-1
d_gene: -
v_gene: TRBV27
len: 13
CDR3aa: CASSFIGYNEQFF

j_gene: TRBJ1-1
d_gene: -
v_gene: TRBV5-1
len: 14
CDR3aa: CASSLSGLVTEAFF

j_gene: TRBJ2-5
d_gene: TRBD1
v_gene: TRBV2
len: 14
CDR3aa: CASSAGTGRETQYF

j_gene: TRBJ2-7
d_gene: -
v_gene: TRBV6-1
len: 13
CDR3aa: CASSEQGGYEQYF

j_gene: TRBJ2-3
d_gene: -
v_gene: TRBV13
len: 15
CDR3aa: CASSYRDPNTDTQYF

j_gene: TRBJ2-1
d_gene: -
v_gene: TRBV3-1/TRBV3-2
len: 16
CDR3aa: CASSRVGGLEYNEQFF

j_gene: TRBJ1-1
d_gene: -
v_gene: TRBV7-2
len: 12
CDR3aa: CASSKTSAEAFF

j_gene: TRBJ1-4
d_gene: -
v_gene: TRBV13
len: 12
CDR3aa: CASSHIDEKLFF

j_gene: TRBJ1-1
d_gene: -
v_gene: TRBV5-1
len: 11
CDR3aa: CASSEGDRAFF

j_gene: TRBJ2-1
d_gene: -
v_gene: TRBV28
len: 14
CDR3aa: CASSPAPPVLEQFF

j_gene: TRBJ1-3
d_gene: -
v_gene: TRBV19
len: 15
CDR3aa: CATLSSRSVTNTIYF

j_gene: TRBJ1-1
d_gene: TRBD1
v_gene: TRBV9
len: 15
CDR3aa: CASSVYDRANTEAFF

j_gene: TRBJ1-2
d_gene: TRBD1
v_gene: TRBV30
len: 14
CDR3aa: CAWSRDRGGRGYTF

j_gene: TRBJ2-7
d_gene: -
v_gene: TRBV7-2
len: 13
CDR3aa: CASSLTGTYEQYF

j_gene: TRBJ1-4
d_gene: -
v_gene: TRBV7-9
len: 14
CDR3aa: CASSLGGADEKLFF

j_gene: TRBJ2-5
d_gene: -
v_gene: TRBV19
len: 15
CDR3aa: CASSGGLAYQETQYF

j_gene: TRBJ2-7
d_gene: TRBD1
v_gene: TRBV19
len: 13
CDR3aa: CASSMGQGDEQYF

j_gene: TRBJ2-7
d_gene: -
v_gene: TRBV5-1
len: 15
CDR3aa: CASSGRDTTLYEQYF

j_gene: TRBJ1-2
d_gene: -
v_gene: TRBV28
len: 14
CDR3aa: CASSLAGTLHGYTF

j_gene: TRBJ2-7
d_gene: -
v_gene: TRBV7-9
len: 16
CDR3aa: CASSLAQLRVSYEQYF

j_gene: TRBJ2-7
d_gene: TRBD1
v_gene: TRBV19
len: 13
CDR3aa: CASSHGQGYEQYF

j_gene: TRBJ1-6
d_gene: -
v_gene: TRBV5-4
len: 16
CDR3aa: CASSLSARGAGSPLHF

j_gene: TRBJ1-2
d_gene: TRBD1
v_gene: TRBV7-3
len: 14
CDR3aa: CASSSGTGANGYTF

j_gene: TRBJ1-1
d_gene: TRBD1
v_gene: TRBV10-3
len: 18
CDR3aa: CVVRKGTGATIMNTEAFF

j_gene: TRBJ2-4
d_gene: -
v_gene: TRBV4-3
len: 13
CDR3aa: CASSLNRAGIQYF